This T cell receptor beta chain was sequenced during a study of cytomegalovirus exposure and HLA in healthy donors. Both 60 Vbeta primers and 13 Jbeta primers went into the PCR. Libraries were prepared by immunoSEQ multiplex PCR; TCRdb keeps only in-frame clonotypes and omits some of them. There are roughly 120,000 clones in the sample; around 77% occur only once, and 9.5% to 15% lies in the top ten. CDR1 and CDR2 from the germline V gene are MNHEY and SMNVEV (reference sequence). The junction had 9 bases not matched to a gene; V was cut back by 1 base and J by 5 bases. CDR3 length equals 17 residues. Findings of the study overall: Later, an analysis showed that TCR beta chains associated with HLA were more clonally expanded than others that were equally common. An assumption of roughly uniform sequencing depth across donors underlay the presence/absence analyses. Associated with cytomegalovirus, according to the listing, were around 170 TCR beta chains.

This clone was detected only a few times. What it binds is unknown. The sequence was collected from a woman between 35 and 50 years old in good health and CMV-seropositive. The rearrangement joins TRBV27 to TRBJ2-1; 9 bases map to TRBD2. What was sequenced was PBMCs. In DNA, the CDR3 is TGTGCCAGCAGTTTATTTCCTAGCGGGAAGGTAAACAATGAGCAGTTCTTC. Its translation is CASSLFPSGKVNNEQFF.